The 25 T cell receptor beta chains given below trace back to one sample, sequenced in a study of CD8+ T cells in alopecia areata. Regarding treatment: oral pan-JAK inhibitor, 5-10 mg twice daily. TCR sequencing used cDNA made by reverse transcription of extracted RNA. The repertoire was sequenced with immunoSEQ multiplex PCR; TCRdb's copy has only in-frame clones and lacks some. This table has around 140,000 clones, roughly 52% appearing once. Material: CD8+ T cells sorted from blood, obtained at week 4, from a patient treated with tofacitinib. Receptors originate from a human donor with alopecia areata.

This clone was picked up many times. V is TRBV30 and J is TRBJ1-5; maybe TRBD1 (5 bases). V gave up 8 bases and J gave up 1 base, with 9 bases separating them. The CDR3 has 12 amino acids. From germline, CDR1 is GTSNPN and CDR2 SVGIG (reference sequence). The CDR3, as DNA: TGTGCCACCGGGGGGAGCAATCAGCCCCAGCATTTT. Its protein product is CATGGSNQPQHF.

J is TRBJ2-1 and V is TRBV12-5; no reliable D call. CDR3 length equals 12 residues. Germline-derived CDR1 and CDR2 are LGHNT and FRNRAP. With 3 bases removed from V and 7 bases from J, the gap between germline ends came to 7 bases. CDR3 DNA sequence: TGTGCTAGTGGTTTAACCCTAAATGAGCAGTTCTTC. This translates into CASGLTLNEQFF.

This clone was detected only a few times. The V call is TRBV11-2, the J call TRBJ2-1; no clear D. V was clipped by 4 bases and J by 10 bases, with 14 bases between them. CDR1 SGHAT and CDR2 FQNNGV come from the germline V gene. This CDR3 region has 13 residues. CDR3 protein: CASSSPWSGEQFF. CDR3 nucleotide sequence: TGTGCCAGCAGCTCCCCGTGGTCTGGAGAGCAGTTCTTC.

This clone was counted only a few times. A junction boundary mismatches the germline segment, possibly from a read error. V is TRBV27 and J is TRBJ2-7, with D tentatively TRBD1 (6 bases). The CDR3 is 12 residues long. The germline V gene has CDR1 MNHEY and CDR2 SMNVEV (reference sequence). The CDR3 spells CSSRGRGYEQYF. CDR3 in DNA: TGTTCCAGCCGAGGCAGGGGTTACGAGCAGTACTTC.

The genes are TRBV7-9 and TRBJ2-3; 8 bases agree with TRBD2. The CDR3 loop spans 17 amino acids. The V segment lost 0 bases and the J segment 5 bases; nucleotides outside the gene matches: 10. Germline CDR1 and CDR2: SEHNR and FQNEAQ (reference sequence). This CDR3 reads CASSLASGGISGDTQYF. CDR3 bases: TGTGCCAGCAGCTTAGCCAGCGGGGGAATTAGTGGAGATACGCAGTATTTT.

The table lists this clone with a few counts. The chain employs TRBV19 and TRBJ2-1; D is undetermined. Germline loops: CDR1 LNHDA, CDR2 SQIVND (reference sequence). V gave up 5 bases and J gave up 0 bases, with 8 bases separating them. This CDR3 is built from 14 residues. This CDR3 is CASSWGFSYNEQFF. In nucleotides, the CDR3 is TGTGCCAGTAGTTGGGGTTTCTCCTACAATGAGCAGTTCTTC. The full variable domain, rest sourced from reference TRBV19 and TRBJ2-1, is DGGITQSPKYLFRKEGQNVTLSCEQNLNHDAMYWYRQDPGQGLRLIYYSQIVNDFQKGDIAEGYSVSREKKESFPLTVTSAQKNPTAFYLCASSWGFSYNEQFFGPGTRLTVL.

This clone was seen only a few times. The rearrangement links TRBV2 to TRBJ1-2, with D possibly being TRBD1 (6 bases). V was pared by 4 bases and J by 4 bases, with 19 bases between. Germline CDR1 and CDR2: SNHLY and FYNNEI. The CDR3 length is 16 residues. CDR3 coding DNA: TGTGCCAGCAGTGTGTACCAATCAGGGGTGAGCTATGGCTACACCTTC. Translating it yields CASSVYQSGVSYGYTF.

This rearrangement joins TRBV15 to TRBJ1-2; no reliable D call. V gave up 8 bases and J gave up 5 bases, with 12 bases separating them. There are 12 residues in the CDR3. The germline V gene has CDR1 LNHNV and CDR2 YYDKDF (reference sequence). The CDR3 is CATSLPGYGYTF. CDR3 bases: TGTGCCACCTCCCTCCCGGGGTATGGCTACACCTTC.

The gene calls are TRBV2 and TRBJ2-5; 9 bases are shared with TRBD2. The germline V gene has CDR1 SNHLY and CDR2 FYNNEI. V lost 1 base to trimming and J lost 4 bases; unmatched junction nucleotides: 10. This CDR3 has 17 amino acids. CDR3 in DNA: TGTGCCAGCAGTGAAGGATGGTCTAGCGGGGAGCTAGAGACCCAGTACTTC. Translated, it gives CASSEGWSSGELETQYF. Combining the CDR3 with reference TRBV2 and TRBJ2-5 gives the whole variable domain EPEVTQTPSHQVTQMGQEVILRCVPISNHLYFYWYRQILGQKVEFLVSFYNNEISEKSEIFDDQFSVERPDGSNFTLKIRSTKLEDSAMYFCASSEGWSSGELETQYFGPGTRLLVL.

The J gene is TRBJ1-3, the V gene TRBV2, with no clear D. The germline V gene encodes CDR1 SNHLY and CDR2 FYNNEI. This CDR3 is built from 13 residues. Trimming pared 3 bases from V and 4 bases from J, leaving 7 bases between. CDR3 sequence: CASSDGVGNTIYF. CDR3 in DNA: TGTGCCAGCAGTGATGGCGTGGGAAACACCATATATTTT. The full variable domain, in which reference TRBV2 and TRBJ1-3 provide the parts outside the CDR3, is EPEVTQTPSHQVTQMGQEVILRCVPISNHLYFYWYRQILGQKVEFLVSFYNNEISEKSEIFDDQFSVERPDGSNFTLKIRSTKLEDSAMYFCASSDGVGNTIYFGEGSWLTVV.

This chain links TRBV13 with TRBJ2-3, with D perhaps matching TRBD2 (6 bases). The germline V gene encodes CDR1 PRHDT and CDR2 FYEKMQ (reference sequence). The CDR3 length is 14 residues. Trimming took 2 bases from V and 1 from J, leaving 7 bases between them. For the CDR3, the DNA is TGTGCCAGCAGCTTATGGGGGGGCACAGATACGCAGTATTTT. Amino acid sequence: CASSLWGGTDTQYF.

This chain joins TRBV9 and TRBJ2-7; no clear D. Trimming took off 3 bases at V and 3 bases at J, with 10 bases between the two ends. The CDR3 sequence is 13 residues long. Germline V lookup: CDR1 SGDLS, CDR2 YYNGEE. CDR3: CASSAGGYYEQYF. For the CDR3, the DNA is TGTGCCAGCAGCGCCGGCGGTTACTACGAGCAGTACTTC. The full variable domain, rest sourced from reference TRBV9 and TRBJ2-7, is DSGVTQTPKHLITATGQRVTLRCSPRSGDLSVYWYQQSLDQGLQFLIQYYNGEERAKGNILERFSAQQFPDLHSELNLSSLELGDSALYFCASSAGGYYEQYFGPGTRLTVT.

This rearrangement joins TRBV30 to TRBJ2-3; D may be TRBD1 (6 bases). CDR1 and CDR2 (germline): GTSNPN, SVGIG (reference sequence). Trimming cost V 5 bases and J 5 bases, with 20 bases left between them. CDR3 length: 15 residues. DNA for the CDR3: TGTGCCTGGGGACCCACAGGGTCAGAAGAAGATACGCAGTATTTT. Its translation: CAWGPTGSEEDTQYF.

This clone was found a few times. CDR3 region: CASPWTAFF. The CDR3 DNA is TGTGCCAGCCCTTGGACAGCTTTCTTT. The chain uses TRBV18 and TRBJ1-1, with no clear D. This CDR3 region has 9 residues. V lost 8 bases, J lost 10 bases, and 8 bases lay in between. Germline V gene data show CDR1 as KGHSH and CDR2 as LQKENI.

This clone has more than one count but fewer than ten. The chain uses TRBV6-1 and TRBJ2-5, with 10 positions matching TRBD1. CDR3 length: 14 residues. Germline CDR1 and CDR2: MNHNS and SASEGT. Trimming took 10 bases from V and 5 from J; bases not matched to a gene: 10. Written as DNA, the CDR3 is TGTGCCACAACGGGGACAGGGGAGGTGGAGACCCAGTACTTC. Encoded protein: CATTGTGEVETQYF.

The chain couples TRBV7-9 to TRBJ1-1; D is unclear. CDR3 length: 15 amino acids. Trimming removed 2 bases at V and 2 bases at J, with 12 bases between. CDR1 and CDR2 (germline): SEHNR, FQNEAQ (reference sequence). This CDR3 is CASSLIPSSNTEAFF. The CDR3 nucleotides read TGTGCCAGCAGCTTAATTCCCAGCTCAAACACTGAAGCTTTCTTT.

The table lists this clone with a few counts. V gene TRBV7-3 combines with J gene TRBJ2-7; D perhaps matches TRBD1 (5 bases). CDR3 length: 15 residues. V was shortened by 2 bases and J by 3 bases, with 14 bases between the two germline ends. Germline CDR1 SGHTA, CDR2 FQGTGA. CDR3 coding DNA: TGTGCCAGCAGCTTAGGGCCAGGGATGAACTACGAGCAGTACTTC. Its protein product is CASSLGPGMNYEQYF.

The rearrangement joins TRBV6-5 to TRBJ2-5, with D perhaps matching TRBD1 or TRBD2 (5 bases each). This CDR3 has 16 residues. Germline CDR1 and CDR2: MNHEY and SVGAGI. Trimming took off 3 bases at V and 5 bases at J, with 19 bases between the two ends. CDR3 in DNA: TGTGCCAGCAGTTATAATTTTGAGGGGACCGGGGAGACCCAGTACTTC. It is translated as CASSYNFEGTGETQYF.

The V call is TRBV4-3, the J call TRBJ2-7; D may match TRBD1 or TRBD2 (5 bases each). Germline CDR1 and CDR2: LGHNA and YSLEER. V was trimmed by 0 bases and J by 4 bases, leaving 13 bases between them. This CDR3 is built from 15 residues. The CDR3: CASSQDRDVDYEQYF. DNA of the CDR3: TGCGCCAGCAGCCAAGATCGGGACGTTGATTACGAGCAGTACTTC.

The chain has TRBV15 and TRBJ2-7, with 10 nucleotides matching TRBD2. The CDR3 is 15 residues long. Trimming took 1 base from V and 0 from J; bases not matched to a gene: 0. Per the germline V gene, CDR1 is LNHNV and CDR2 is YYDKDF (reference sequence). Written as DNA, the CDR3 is TGTGCCACCAGCAGAGGGACTAGCGGCTCCTACGAGCAGTACTTC. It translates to CATSRGTSGSYEQYF.

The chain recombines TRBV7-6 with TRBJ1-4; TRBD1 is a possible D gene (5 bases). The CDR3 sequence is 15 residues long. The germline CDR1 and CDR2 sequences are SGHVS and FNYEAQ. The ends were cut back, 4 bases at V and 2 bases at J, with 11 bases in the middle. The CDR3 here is CASSSSGFTNEKLFF. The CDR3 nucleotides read TGTGCCAGCAGCTCCTCAGGGTTCACTAATGAAAAACTGTTTTTT.

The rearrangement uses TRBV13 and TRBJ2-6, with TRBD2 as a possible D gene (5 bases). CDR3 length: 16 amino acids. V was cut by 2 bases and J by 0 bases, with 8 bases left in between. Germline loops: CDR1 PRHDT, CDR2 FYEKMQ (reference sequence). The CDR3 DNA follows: TGTGCCAGCAGCTTAAGCGGCAGCTCTGGGGCCAACGTCCTGACTTTC. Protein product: CASSLSGSSGANVLTF.

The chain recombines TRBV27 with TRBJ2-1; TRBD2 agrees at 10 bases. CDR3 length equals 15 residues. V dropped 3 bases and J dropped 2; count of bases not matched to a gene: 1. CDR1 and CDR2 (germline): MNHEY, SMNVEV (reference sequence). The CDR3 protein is CASSFSGGTYNEQFF. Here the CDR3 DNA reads TGTGCCAGCAGTTTTAGCGGGGGGACCTACAATGAGCAGTTCTTC.

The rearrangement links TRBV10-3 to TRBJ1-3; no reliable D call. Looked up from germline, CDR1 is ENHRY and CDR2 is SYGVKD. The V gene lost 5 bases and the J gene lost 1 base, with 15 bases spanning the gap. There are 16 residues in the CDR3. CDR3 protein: CAISLRSEGSGNTIYF. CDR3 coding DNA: TGTGCCATCAGTCTCAGATCCGAGGGATCTGGAAACACCATATATTTT.

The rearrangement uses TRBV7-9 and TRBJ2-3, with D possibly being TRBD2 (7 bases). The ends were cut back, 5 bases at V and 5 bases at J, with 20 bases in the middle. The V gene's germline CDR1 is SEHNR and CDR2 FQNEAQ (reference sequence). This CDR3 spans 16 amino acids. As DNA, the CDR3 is TGTGCCAGCAGCCCCGCGGATGGGGGGGCAGGAGATACGCAGTATTTT. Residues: CASSPADGGAGDTQYF.